One and the same sample provided the 27 T cell receptor beta chains below, sequenced in a study of tissue T cells after allogeneic stem cell transplantation. Some clones are missing from TCRdb's copy, which holds only in-frame ones; the method was immunoSEQ multiplex PCR. Of a few thousand clones listed, approximately 64% were seen once; the top ten hold less than 3.5%. The sequenced material came from gut tissue. The origin of the receptors is a female BALB/c mouse in good health. MHC haplotype of the mouse line: H2-d.

As regards this clone: Gene names denote mouse genes. The DNA ends 1 residue before the CDR3 does, and the rest of the CDR3 is filled in from the germline J gene. The V gene is TRBV4, the J gene TRBJ2-4; 13 bases are a match to TRBD2. Looked up from germline, CDR1 is LGHDT and CDR2 is YNNKQL (reference sequence). CDR3 size: 16 residues. The junction had 4 bases not matched to a gene; V was cut back by 4 bases and J by 3 bases. The covered CDR3 bases are TGTGCCAGCAGCTGGGGACTGGGGGGGGGACAAAACACCTTGTAC. It codes for CASSWGLGGGQNTLY. The CDR3 in full is CASSWGLGGGQNTLYF.

The count of this clone is one. Germline and genes: mouse. The sequenced fragment ends 1 residue before the CDR3 boundary, so the rest is inferred from the germline J gene. The chain uses TRBV1 and TRBJ2-5; 9 bases are a match to TRBD1. Germline V CDR1 and CDR2: NSQYPW, LRSPGD (reference sequence). This CDR3 is 14 amino acids long. V lost 5 bases to trimming and J lost 4 bases; unmatched junction nucleotides: 4. The CDR3 loop is CTCSYTGGEDTQYF. The covered CDR3 bases are TGCACCTGCAGTTATACAGGGGGCGAAGACACCCAGTAC.

As for this clone: Genes and germline are mouse. The CDR3 goes on 1 residue after the read ends, and that part is filled in from the germline J gene. The genes are TRBV31 and TRBJ2-2; TRBD1 matches 7 bases. This CDR3 is 14 amino acids long. The germline gives CDR1 GKSSPN, CDR2 SITVG. The ends lost 0 bases at V and 4 bases at J; junction bases unmatched: 2. The sequenced CDR3 bases are TGTGCCTGGAGTCTAGCAGGGGGCACCGGGCAGCTCTAC. Amino acids: CAWSLAGGTGQLY. The full CDR3 protein reads CAWSLAGGTGQLYF.

This clone was observed a few times. Germline and genes: mouse. The read ends 1 residue before the CDR3 terminus; that terminus is restored from the germline J gene. The gene calls are TRBV14 and TRBJ2-7; no definite D call. Germline-derived CDR1 and CDR2 are SGHDT and FRDEAV. The CDR3 is made up of 11 amino acids. V gave up 3 bases and J gave up 7 bases, with 8 bases separating them. CDR3 DNA, as far as it was read: TGTGCCAGCAGTTCACGGGAGGAACAGTAC. This codes for CASSSREEQY. The full CDR3 sequence reads CASSSREEQYF. The variable domain in full, completed from reference TRBV14 and TRBJ2-7, reads EAGVTQSPRYAVLQEGQAVSFWCDPISGHDTLYWYQQPRDQGPQLLVYFRDEAVIDNSQLPSDRFSAVRPKGTNSTLKIQSAKQGDTATYLCASSSREEQYFGPGTRLTVL.

As for this clone: Gene names and germline match the mouse. The read finishes 1 residue shy of the CDR3 end, and the germline J gene is used to complete it. The V gene is TRBV1, the J gene TRBJ1-1; no firm D call. The CDR3 extends over 13 amino acids. CDR1 and CDR2 (germline): NSQYPW, LRSPGD (reference sequence). V shed 0 bases and J shed 1 base, with 3 bases lying between them. The CDR3 sequence: CTCSADLNTEVFF. Incomplete CDR3 DNA: TGCACCTGCAGTGCAGATCTGAACACAGAAGTCTTC.

As concerns this clone: Gene and germline names: mouse. The read is 1 residue too short to cover the CDR3 end, so that end is filled in from the germline J gene. V is TRBV14 and J is TRBJ2-5; D unresolved. V was shortened by 0 bases and J by 3 bases, with 5 bases between the two germline ends. CDR1 is SGHDT and CDR2 is FRDEAV in the germline V gene. The CDR3 is made up of 13 amino acids. The CDR3 protein is CASSFWGQDTQYF. The DNA read from the CDR3 is TGTGCCAGCAGTTTCTGGGGACAAGACACCCAGTAC.

A word on this clone: Gene names follow the mouse nomenclature. The read halts 1 residue ahead of the CDR3 end, with the missing end drawn from the germline J gene. The chain employs TRBV13-1 and TRBJ1-1; maybe TRBD1 (5 bases). This CDR3 region has 13 residues. Trimming cost V 6 bases and J 0 bases, with 9 bases left between them. Germline V gives CDR1 NSHNY, CDR2 SYGAGN. The sequenced part of the CDR3 DNA is TGTGCCAGCAACCCGGGACAGAACACAGAAGTCTTC. This encodes CASNPGQNTEVF. The CDR3 as a whole reads CASNPGQNTEVFF.

Turning to this clone: Gene names and germline match the mouse. The read finishes 1 residue shy of the CDR3 end, and the germline J gene is used to complete it. The V and J genes are TRBV13-3 and TRBJ1-3; 8 nucleotides align to TRBD1. CDR3 length: 15 amino acids. V lost 0 bases, J lost 3 bases, and 2 bases stayed unmatched. Germline V CDR1 and CDR2: NNHDY, SYVADS. CDR3 bases read: TGTGCCAGCAGTGATGCAGGGGGCTTTGGAAATACGCTCTAT. Protein product: CASSDAGGFGNTLY. The whole CDR3 region reads CASSDAGGFGNTLYF.

This clone was detected only a few times. Gene and germline names: mouse. The CDR3 sequence: CASSPRDRGQAPLF. The CDR3 DNA, read in part, is TGTGCCAGCAGCCCCCGGGACAGGGGCCAGGCTCCGCTT. The chain is built from TRBV13-1 and TRBJ1-5; TRBD1 aligns across 10 bases. Sequencing ends 1 residue short of the CDR3 end; the germline J gene provides the rest. This CDR3 region has 14 residues. Germline V gives CDR1 NSHNY, CDR2 SYGAGN. J lost 6 bases, V lost 5 bases, and 5 bases had no gene match.

Note on this clone: The gene names given are mouse names. The read comes to an end 1 residue before the CDR3 does, leaving the germline J gene to fill in the end. This rearrangement joins TRBV13-3 to TRBJ2-4; TRBD2 aligns across 9 bases. The germline V gene has CDR1 NNHDY and CDR2 SYVADS. This CDR3 is built from 15 residues. Trimming removed 4 bases from V and 0 bases from J; junction bases left unmatched: 3. The CDR3 loop is CASSRTGDSQNTLYF. The part of the CDR3 DNA that was read is TGTGCCAGCAGTCGGACTGGGGATAGTCAAAACACCTTGTAC.

To note about this clone: The gene names here belong to mouse. The read comes to an end 1 residue before the CDR3 does, leaving the germline J gene to fill in the end. The chain recombines TRBV19 with TRBJ1-1, with no clear D. Between the trimmed V and J ends, which lost 1 base and 8 bases, there was a span of 9 bases. This CDR3 is 12 amino acids long. Germline values: CDR1 FNHDT, CDR2 SITEND (reference sequence). Incomplete CDR3 DNA: TGTGCCAGCAGTATAAAGGGAAAGGAAGTCTTC. Protein product: CASSIKGKEVF. From start to end, the CDR3 is CASSIKGKEVFF.

Worth noting for this clone: Genes and germline are mouse. The DNA ends 1 residue before the CDR3 does, and the rest of the CDR3 is filled in from the germline J gene. The rearrangement joins TRBV4 to TRBJ2-7; D remains ambiguous. Germline V lookup: CDR1 LGHDT, CDR2 YNNKQL (reference sequence). V gave up 4 bases and J gave up 4 bases, with 8 bases separating them. The CDR3 totals 12 residues. Incomplete CDR3 DNA: TGTGCCAGCAGCTCCCCGGGATATGAACAGTAC. Amino acids: CASSSPGYEQY. The entire CDR3 protein reads CASSSPGYEQYF.

Note on this clone: Any gene name here is a mouse gene name. Sequencing ends 1 residue short of the CDR3 end; the germline J gene provides the rest. This chain uses TRBV29 with TRBJ2-5; TRBD2 matches at 9 bases. J lost 6 bases, V lost 7 bases, and 8 bases had no gene match. The CDR3 length is 14 residues. Germline V gene data show CDR1 as MSHET and CDR2 as SYDVDS. The sequenced CDR3 bases are TGTGCTAGCACCATGACTGGGGGAGGGGACACCCAGTAC. Its protein product is CASTMTGGGDTQY. The whole CDR3 reads CASTMTGGGDTQYF.

On this clone: Mouse gene names apply. The read comes to an end 1 residue before the CDR3 does, leaving the germline J gene to fill in the end. The chain has TRBV19 and TRBJ2-5; a weak D match, TRBD2 (6 bases). The CDR3 has 15 amino acids. Germline lookup yields CDR1 FNHDT and CDR2 SITEND (reference sequence). Trimming took 1 base from V and 3 from J, leaving 12 bases between them. CDR3 protein: CASSITWGEQDTQYF. The sequenced CDR3 bases are TGTGCCAGCAGTATAACCTGGGGAGAACAAGACACCCAGTAC.

For this clone: The gene symbols are mouse symbols. The CDR3 end lies 1 residue beyond the end of the read and is filled in from the germline J gene. The rearrangement links TRBV24 to TRBJ2-7, with 11 bases fitting TRBD2. J gave up 3 bases and V 4 bases, and 5 bases lay outside the gene matches. The CDR3 runs to 15 residues. Per the germline V gene, CDR1 is KGHTA and CDR2 is FRNEEI. CDR3 loop: CASSPGLGGLYEQYF. CDR3 bases read: TGTGCCAGCAGTCCCGGACTGGGGGGCCTCTATGAACAGTAC.

A word on this clone: All gene names here are mouse names. The read is 1 residue too short to cover the CDR3 end, so that end is filled in from the germline J gene. V gene TRBV13-3 combines with J gene TRBJ1-2, with 9 bases identical to TRBD1. The germline gives CDR1 NNHDY, CDR2 SYVADS. This CDR3 contains 14 residues. J lost 2 bases, V lost 3 bases, and 2 bases had no gene match. The sequenced CDR3 bases are TGTGCCAGCAGTGTTGGACAGGGGAACTCCGACTACACC. Translation: CASSVGQGNSDYT. The full CDR3 is CASSVGQGNSDYTF.

A remark on this clone: Germline and genes: mouse. Sequencing ends 1 residue short of the CDR3 end; the germline J gene provides the rest. This chain connects TRBV13-1 to TRBJ2-3; 8 bases are a match to TRBD2. V was clipped by 3 bases and J by 3 bases; unmatched bases: 6. The CDR3 loop spans 15 amino acids. The germline V gene has CDR1 NSHNY and CDR2 SYGAGN. The sequenced CDR3 bases are TGTGCCAGCAGTGGTCCTGGGGGGAGGGCAGAAACGCTGTAT. Translating gives CASSGPGGRAETLY. The full-length CDR3 reads as CASSGPGGRAETLYF.

This clone was counted only a few times. Gene names refer to mouse genes. Coverage ceases 1 residue before the CDR3 finishes, and the germline J gene fills in the end. The chain uses TRBV29 and TRBJ2-1, with 10 bases that match TRBD1. Losses at the gene ends were 3 bases for V and 6 bases for J; bases not matched to a gene: 5. Germline loops: CDR1 MSHET, CDR2 SYDVDS. This CDR3 is built from 15 residues. CDR3 DNA, as far as it was read: TGTGCTAGCAGTTTTCCGGGACAGGGGTTTGCTGAGCAGTTC. It codes for CASSFPGQGFAEQF. The CDR3 in full is CASSFPGQGFAEQFF.

Concerning this clone itself: Gene names refer to mouse genes. The CDR3 end is not reached by the read, which stops 1 residue before it; the germline J gene fills it in. The chain uses TRBV19 and TRBJ2-7; 10 bases agree with TRBD1. The length of the CDR3 is 14 residues. Trimming cost V 3 bases and J 6 bases; bases outside gene matches: 6. Germline assignment: CDR1 FNHDT and CDR2 SITEND (reference sequence). CDR3 protein: CASSTRTGGGEQYF. CDR3 bases read: TGTGCCAGCAGTACTAGGACAGGGGGGGGTGAACAGTAC.

To note about this clone: These gene names are mouse names. The read stops 1 residue short of the end of the CDR3; the missing end is completed from the germline J gene. This rearrangement joins TRBV1 to TRBJ2-5; D possibly matches TRBD1 or TRBD2 (6 bases each). CDR3 length: 16 residues. Per the germline V gene, CDR1 is NSQYPW and CDR2 is LRSPGD (reference sequence). The V and J ends lost 0 bases and 0 bases respectively, with 10 bases between them. The sequenced part of the CDR3 DNA is TGCACCTGCAGTGCAGATCCGGGGGCTAACCAAGACACCCAGTAC. Translation gives CTCSADPGANQDTQY. The full CDR3 protein is CTCSADPGANQDTQYF.

Remarks on this clone: The listed genes are named as in mouse. The read falls 1 residue short of the CDR3 end, and the missing part is taken from the germline J gene. The chain is built from TRBV29 and TRBJ2-5; either TRBD1 or TRBD2 may supply D (5 bases each). V shed 5 bases and J shed 0 bases, with 12 bases lying between them. This CDR3 contains 15 residues. Germline lookup yields CDR1 MSHET and CDR2 SYDVDS. CDR3 loop: CASSPPGGNQDTQYF. The CDR3 bases that were read are TGTGCTAGCAGTCCCCCCGGGGGTAACCAAGACACCCAGTAC.

As to this clone: Gene names refer to mouse genes. The read terminates 1 residue ahead of where the CDR3 ends, so the germline J gene completes it. This chain uses TRBV13-3 with TRBJ1-4; maybe TRBD1 (5 bases). There are 12 residues in the CDR3. In germline, CDR1 is NNHDY, CDR2 SYVADS. Trimming took 5 bases from V and 4 from J, leaving 6 bases between them. The CDR3 DNA, read in part, is TGTGCCAGCAGGGACAACAACGAAAGATTATTT. Translated, it gives CASRDNNERLF. The entire CDR3 is CASRDNNERLFF.

A word on this clone: Mouse gene names and germline throughout. The read gets to within 1 residue of the CDR3 end, and the germline J gene fills in the rest. The gene calls are TRBV31 and TRBJ2-7, with 10 bases that match TRBD1. J lost 6 bases, V lost 0 bases, and 5 bases had no gene match. CDR1 is GKSSPN and CDR2 is SITVG in the germline V gene. The CDR3 spans 14 residues. The sequenced part of the CDR3 DNA is TGTGCCTGGAGTCTGGGGGACAGGGGATTTGAACAGTAC. This gives the protein CAWSLGDRGFEQY. The whole CDR3 region reads CAWSLGDRGFEQYF.

A single count supports this clone. Gene names denote mouse genes. Read coverage stops 1 residue before the CDR3 terminus; the germline J gene supplies the remainder. The genes are TRBV13-3 and TRBJ2-5; TRBD2 agrees at 8 bases. J was trimmed by 0 bases and V by 2 bases; bases with no gene match: 2. Per the germline V gene, CDR1 is NNHDY and CDR2 is SYVADS. CDR3 length: 15 residues. The chain's CDR3 is CASSDRGGNQDTQYF. The sequenced CDR3 bases are TGTGCCAGCAGTGACCGGGGGGGCAACCAAGACACCCAGTAC. Based on the CDR3 plus reference TRBV13-3 and TRBJ2-5, the full variable domain is EAAVTQSPRSKVAVTGGKVTLSCHQTNNHDYMYWYRQDTGHGLRLIHYSYVADSTEKGDIPDGYKASRPSQENFSLILELASLSQTAVYFCASSDRGGNQDTQYFGPGTRLLVL.

Concerning this clone: Each gene name is a mouse one. The missing CDR3 end, 1 residue past where the read stops, is filled in from the germline J gene. The chain carries TRBV29 and TRBJ2-3; 7 bases match TRBD2. V lost 1 base and J lost 0; bases outside the gene matches: 4. The length of the CDR3 is 16 residues. CDR1 and CDR2 from the germline V gene are MSHET and SYDVDS. The covered CDR3 bases are TGTGCTAGCAGTTTATATGGGGGGAGTAGTGCAGAAACGCTGTAT. This translates into CASSLYGGSSAETLY. The entire CDR3 sequence reads CASSLYGGSSAETLYF.

Remarks on this clone: Germline and genes: mouse. The observed sequence ends 1 residue before the CDR3 terminus, with the missing tail filled in from the germline J gene. The chain couples TRBV29 to TRBJ1-1; 9 nucleotides align to TRBD1. V was clipped by 6 bases and J by 5 bases; unmatched bases: 1. There are 12 residues in the CDR3. Germline-derived CDR1 and CDR2 are MSHET and SYDVDS. This CDR3 is CASSGQGTEVFF. The sequenced CDR3 bases are TGTGCTAGCAGCGGACAGGGGACAGAAGTCTTC. The full variable domain, completed using reference TRBV29 and TRBJ1-1, is DMKVTQMPRYLIKRMGENVLLECGQDMSHETMYWYRQDPGLGLQLIYISYDVDSNSEGDIPKGYRVSRKKREHFSLILDSAKTNQTSVYFCASSGQGTEVFFGKGTRLTVV.

In the case of this clone: The gene names given are mouse names. Coverage ceases 1 residue before the CDR3 finishes, and the germline J gene fills in the end. The rearrangement joins TRBV19 to TRBJ2-4; 10 bases are shared with TRBD2. V lost 5 bases and J lost 8; bases outside the gene matches: 5. CDR3 length: 13 amino acids. Germline loops: CDR1 FNHDT, CDR2 SITEND (reference sequence). The CDR3 sequence: CASSLGGRGTLYF. The DNA read from the CDR3 is TGTGCCAGCAGCCTGGGGGGGCGCGGCACCTTGTAC.